Presented here are 21 T cell receptor beta chains from one specimen sequenced in a study of CD8+ T cells in alopecia areata. Treatment reported: oral pan-JAK inhibitor, 5-10 mg twice daily. Following extraction, RNA underwent reverse transcription to cDNA, which served as the sequencing template. Clones were read by immunoSEQ multiplex PCR, and TCRdb kept only the in-frame ones, dropping some. The sample records some 240,000 clones, under 60% being singletons. The source material was CD4+ T cells sorted from blood, sampled at week 4, from a patient treated with tofacitinib. These TCRs come from a human donor with alopecia areata.

This rearrangement joins TRBV29-1 to TRBJ2-5; D call uncertain. CDR3 length: 12 residues. Trimming left V 3 bases short and J 5 bases short, with 10 bases between. CDR1 and CDR2 (germline): SQVTM, ANQGSEA. The CDR3 region has the DNA TGCAGCGTTGAGGAAATGTCGGAGACCCAGTACTTC. This gives the protein CSVEEMSETQYF.

V usage is TRBV9 and J usage is TRBJ2-7; D may match TRBD1 or TRBD2 (5 bases each). The CDR3 extends over 15 amino acids. Trimming removed 0 bases from V and 0 bases from J, with 10 bases in between. The germline V gene encodes CDR1 SGDLS and CDR2 YYNGEE. CDR3: CASSVVGVSSYEQYF. In nucleotides, the CDR3 is TGTGCCAGCAGCGTAGTGGGGGTAAGCTCCTACGAGCAGTACTTC.

This chain connects TRBV7-2 to TRBJ1-4; 10 bases align to TRBD1. With V trimmed by 5 bases and J by 6 bases, 3 bases remained unmatched. The CDR3 consists of 14 residues. The germline CDR1 and CDR2 sequences are SGHTA and FQGNSA. CDR3 protein: CASSQGQGDEKLFF. The CDR3 nucleotides read TGTGCCAGCAGCCAAGGACAGGGGGATGAAAAACTGTTTTTT.

The gene calls are TRBV20-1 and TRBJ2-3, with D hard to call. Trimming removed 6 bases at V and 4 bases at J, with 8 bases between. The CDR3 has 11 residues. In germline, CDR1 is DFQATT, CDR2 SNEGSKA (reference sequence). The CDR3 DNA reads TGCAGTGCCGAGGCGTCAGATACGCAGTATTTT. It translates to CSAEASDTQYF.

The gene calls are TRBV30 and TRBJ2-1; TRBD2 agrees at 9 bases. The length of the CDR3 is 13 residues. J gave up 9 bases and V 4 bases, and 7 bases lay outside the gene matches. Germline V gives CDR1 GTSNPN, CDR2 SVGIG (reference sequence). The CDR3 DNA is TGTGCCTGGAAAGCTAGCGGGGTGGGTGAGCAGTTCTTC. Translated, it gives CAWKASGVGEQFF.

In its sample, this clone was seen many times. The same CDR3 is also encoded by other DNA sequences in this sample. CDR3 sequence (DNA): TGTGCCAGCAGCGGCTCTGGGGCCAACGTCCTGACTTTC. Residues: CASSGSGANVLTF. The chain employs TRBV6-6 and TRBJ2-6; D is ambiguous. This CDR3 spans 13 amino acids. V lost 6 bases and J lost 0, with 3 bases in between. Germline-derived CDR1 and CDR2 are MNHNY and SVGAGI (reference sequence).

The chain links TRBV11-2 to TRBJ1-2; D possibly corresponds to TRBD1 (5 bases). Trimming stripped 5 bases from V and 0 bases from J, with 16 bases between. The CDR3 consists of 16 residues. The germline V gene encodes CDR1 SGHAT and CDR2 FQNNGV. Written as DNA, the CDR3 is TGTGCCAGCAGCCCTAGGATCCGACAGTCTAACTATGGCTACACCTTC. Translating gives CASSPRIRQSNYGYTF.

This chain uses TRBV5-1 with TRBJ2-2; 7 bases agree with TRBD1. Germline CDR1 and CDR2: SGHRS and YFSETQ. The CDR3 consists of 14 residues. The ends lost 2 bases at V and 7 bases at J; junction bases unmatched: 5. This CDR3 is CASSLGQDYGELFF. CDR3 in DNA: TGCGCCAGCAGCTTAGGACAGGATTACGGGGAGCTGTTTTTT.

The chain uses TRBV5-1 and TRBJ2-2; perhaps TRBD1 as D (5 bases). The CDR3 length is 15 residues. Trimming pared 0 bases from V and 6 bases from J, leaving 12 bases between. CDR1 and CDR2 (germline): SGHRS, YFSETQ. The CDR3 region has the DNA TGCGCCAGCAGCTTGGCTCCAGGGTTCCCCGGGGAGCTGTTTTTT. This gives the protein CASSLAPGFPGELFF.

The chain recombines TRBV7-2 with TRBJ2-7; a possible D gene is TRBD2 (6 bases). Trimming shortened V by 4 bases and J by 2 bases, and 12 bases separated the two germline ends. The CDR3 sequence is 14 residues long. Germline V CDR1 and CDR2: SGHTA, FQGNSA. CDR3 amino acids: CASSSRDFPYEQYF. DNA of the CDR3: TGTGCCAGCAGCTCCCGGGACTTTCCCTACGAGCAGTACTTC. The full variable domain, completed using reference TRBV7-2 and TRBJ2-7, is GAGVSQSPSNKVTEKGKDVELRCDPISGHTALYWYRQSLGQGLEFLIYFQGNSAPDKSGLPSDRFSAERTGGSVSTLTIQRTQQEDSAVYLCASSSRDFPYEQYFGPGTRLTVT.

The V and J genes are TRBV4-1 and TRBJ1-5; tentative D call: TRBD1 (5 bases). The germline V and J ends were trimmed by 4 bases and 7 bases, with 11 bases remaining between them. The CDR3 contains 13 residues. Germline lookup yields CDR1 MGHRA and CDR2 YSYEKL. The CDR3 bases are TGCGCCAGCAGCCGAGGGGCCACGCAGCCCCAGCATTTT. Its protein product is CASSRGATQPQHF.

This clone showed up many times. This rearrangement joins TRBV7-2 to TRBJ2-7, with D perhaps being TRBD1 or TRBD2 (5 bases each). Trimming removed 1 base from V and 9 bases from J, with 19 bases in between. The CDR3 is 15 residues long. Germline V gene sequence: CDR1 SGHTA, CDR2 FQGNSA. The CDR3 spells CASSLVDRADSLQYF. As DNA, the CDR3 is TGTGCCAGCAGCTTAGTTGACAGAGCGGACTCCTTGCAGTACTTC. The whole variable domain, filled in from reference TRBV7-2 and TRBJ2-7, reads GAGVSQSPSNKVTEKGKDVELRCDPISGHTALYWYRQSLGQGLEFLIYFQGNSAPDKSGLPSDRFSAERTGGSVSTLTIQRTQQEDSAVYLCASSLVDRADSLQYFGPGTRLTVT.

The chain recombines TRBV29-1 with TRBJ1-2; D uncertain. The V gene's germline CDR1 is SQVTM and CDR2 ANQGSEA. This CDR3 is 11 amino acids long. V dropped 7 bases and J dropped 6 bases, with 12 bases sitting between them. CDR3 in amino acids: CSDLGPDGYTF. The CDR3 DNA is TGCAGCGACCTCGGGCCTGATGGCTACACCTTC.

The chain couples TRBV7-9 to TRBJ2-3; 7 nucleotides align to TRBD2. Germline CDR1 is SEHNR and CDR2 is FQNEAQ (reference sequence). The CDR3 extends over 14 amino acids. The trim removed 5 bases at V and 2 bases at J, leaving 4 bases unmatched. The CDR3 DNA sequence: TGTGCCAGCAGCGGGGCGGGGGTCACAGATACGCAGTATTTT. Its translation is CASSGAGVTDTQYF.

V usage is TRBV5-6 and J usage is TRBJ2-5; D call uncertain. CDR1 and CDR2 from the germline V gene are SGHDT and YYEEEE. The CDR3 is 14 residues long. Trimming removed 4 bases at V and 5 bases at J, with 15 bases between. The CDR3 sequence is CASSPPSKPETQYF. As DNA, the CDR3 is TGTGCCAGCAGCCCCCCATCGAAGCCTGAGACCCAGTACTTC.

The CDR3 here is CASSPAVGTASTDTQYF. CDR3 DNA: TGTGCCAGCAGCCCTGCAGTTGGGACCGCTAGCACAGATACGCAGTATTTT. The chain has TRBV11-3 and TRBJ2-3; possibly TRBD1 or TRBD2 for D (5 bases each). Germline-derived CDR1 and CDR2 are SGHNT and YENEEA. V lost 5 bases and J 0 bases, leaving 18 bases between the germline ends. This CDR3 spans 17 amino acids.

This chain joins TRBV6-6 and TRBJ1-2, with TRBD1 as a possible D gene (5 bases). The germline CDR1 and CDR2 sequences are MNHNY and SVGAGI (reference sequence). V was pared by 7 bases and J by 3 bases, with 9 bases between. There are 12 residues in the CDR3. CDR3 region: CASTDSHYGYTF. CDR3 coding DNA: TGTGCCAGCACCGACAGTCACTATGGCTACACCTTC.

This chain connects TRBV30 to TRBJ1-1; D is perhaps TRBD1 (5 bases). The CDR3 has 12 amino acids. Germline V gives CDR1 GTSNPN, CDR2 SVGIG (reference sequence). V shed 3 bases and J shed 6 bases, with 11 bases lying between them. Here the CDR3 reads CAWSGGWPEAFF. The CDR3 DNA reads TGTGCCTGGAGCGGGGGTTGGCCTGAAGCTTTCTTT.

The chain carries TRBV27 and TRBJ1-2, with D hard to call. This CDR3 is built from 14 residues. V shed 3 bases and J shed 3 bases, with 11 bases lying between them. CDR1 and CDR2 (germline): MNHEY, SMNVEV (reference sequence). CDR3 sequence: CASSFKINDYGYTF. The CDR3, as DNA: TGTGCCAGCAGTTTTAAGATCAACGACTATGGCTACACCTTC.

The chain couples TRBV15 to TRBJ2-7; 11 nucleotides match TRBD1. Looked up from germline, CDR1 is LNHNV and CDR2 is YYDKDF (reference sequence). V was pared by 11 bases and J by 4 bases, with 10 bases of the junction left unmatched. This CDR3 comprises 14 residues. The CDR3 sequence is CAARKGQGDYEQYF. CDR3 DNA: TGTGCCGCGCGGAAGGGACAGGGGGATTACGAGCAGTACTTC.

The chain combines TRBV29-1 with TRBJ1-2; no reliable D call. The germline V gene has CDR1 SQVTM and CDR2 ANQGSEA. Trimming left V 0 bases short and J 8 bases short, with 7 bases between. The length of the CDR3 is 11 residues. This CDR3 reads CSVEDRRGYTF. CDR3 DNA sequence: TGCAGCGTTGAAGACAGGCGAGGCTACACCTTC.